This entry concerns a single TCR beta chain. Its binding antigen is unknown. No per-base quality is available; no much larger clone lies one base away. V lost 6 bases and J lost 0 bases; the stretch between them is 15 bases long. The germline V gene (reference sequence) specifies GTSNPN as CDR1 and SVGIG as CDR2. The CDR3 spans 16 residues, from the cysteine through the phenylalanine. Only the CDR3 DNA is retained, 48 bases long and in frame from the first base. The record originates from a study of vaccination and CD4 T cells after COVID-19 (dated by TCRdb to between 2021 and 2024). Looking at the study overall: Convalescent patients had a positive SARS-CoV-2 result on nasal swab PCR, and of these patients, some ten had mild disease and one had severe disease. The convalescent cohort comprised six males and four females, including two Hispanic individuals, seven Caucasians, two Asians and one multiracial person. Two doses of either the Pfizer-BioNTech BNT162b2 vaccine (n=8) or the Moderna mRNA-1273 vaccine (n=2) were administered to participants. Post-COVID blood samples from convalescent patients were collected a median of approximately 100 days after diagnosis, with a range of roughly 35 to 180 days. Post-vaccine blood samples were obtained a median of approximately 74 days after the second vaccine dose, with a range of about 12 to 241 days. Overlapping spike peptide pools from SARS-CoV-2 and from the common cold coronaviruses HCoV-NL63, HCoV-OC43 and HCoV-229E were used as culture stimuli. Control cultures used a CEFX viral epitope pool as positive control, an HIV-1 Nef peptide pool as negative control, or no peptide. In around 10 COVID-19 convalescent patients and a handful of infection-naive healthy vaccine recipients, researchers compared the spike-specific CD4+ TCR repertoire from before mRNA vaccination with the repertoire from after.

Library method: PCR. DNA from cultured CD4+ T cells underwent TCR sequencing with the Oncomine TCR Beta short-read assay at the Johns Hopkins FTIC core. Genomic DNA was extracted from the cultured CD4+ T cells with the QIAamp micro DNA kit. The Oncomine TCR Beta libraries from cultured CD4+ T cells were pooled using unique dual indexes and then sequenced on an Illumina iSeq 100. In the original analysis: Non-productive sequences were removed, and CDR3s not starting with C, not ending with F or W, or shorter than 7 amino acids were discarded. Antigen-specific clonotypes were identified using the MANAFEST web application through comparison of peptide-stimulated wells with reference and other culture wells. To be called positive, a clone needed an FDR below 0.05, an odds ratio above 5, and a productive frequency above 0.1% in at least two of three replicate wells. A clonotype counted as cross-reactive if it showed significant expansion both in the SARS-CoV-2 spike wells and in at least one common cold coronavirus spike condition. Levenshtein distances (stringdist) and unrooted phylogenetic trees (ape) in R version 3.6.1 were used to assess CDR3 homology. In-frame beta chains were kept once TCRdb had trimmed the public reads at Q25 with fastp and called clones with MiXCR. Rows with one shared CDR3 protein collapse into an entry with the most common genes and DNA. TCRdb's processing, not the authors', yielded these V and J calls. The sample includes about 11,000 distinct CDR3 sequences, with about 54% observed a single time. The top ten constitute approximately 9.4% of the sample.

The investigation overall reported the following: In convalescent patients, a median around 83% of post-vaccine SARS-CoV-2-reactive clones were detected only after vaccination, and vaccine-specific priming was suggested by this finding. Only a relatively small number of convalescent patients were included in the study, and early timepoints following natural infection were not analyzed. Of the vaccine-specific clones found in convalescent patients, nearly all (304 of 307) were mono-reactive for SARS-CoV-2 spike instead of being cross-reactive with common cold coronaviruses. An increase in the median number of SARS-CoV-2-reactive clonotypes from 21 after infection to 38 after vaccination was observed, but the change was not found to be significant.

The treatment or condition label on this specimen signifies: approximately 9-day PBMC culture with coronavirus spike peptide pools or control peptides (ViraFEST assay). To expand antigen-specific T cells with peptide pools and then pick out the expanded clonotypes through TCR sequencing, the study relied on the ViraFEST assay. The convalescent patients' positive SARS-CoV-2 PCR tests were from March to December 2020, which was before the Alpha, Beta and Delta variants emerged in the United States. Roughly 2.1 million PBMCs per well were cultured in IMDM with approximately 5% human AB serum and roughly 9.3 IU/ml IL-2, plus 10 ug/ml peptide pools. On days 3 and 7, half of the culture medium was replaced with fresh IL-2-containing medium. After around 10 days of culture, CD4+ T cells were isolated by negative selection with the EasySep CD4+ T cell isolation kit. PBMCs were separated from whole blood using Ficoll-Paque Plus gradient centrifugation and then either used fresh or cryopreserved at -140C. Triplicate wells were generally used for each culture condition.

The receptor chain draws on TRBV30 and TRBJ2-6; no D gene is confidently identified. Material: CD4+ T cells from blood, cultured in vitro. The clonotype originates from a human donor who had recovered from COVID-19. The nucleotide sequence is TGTGCCTGCGGGTGGCCCCATACCTCTGGGGCCAACGTCCTGACTTTC. It codes for CACGWPHTSGANVLTF.